These 27 T cell receptor beta chains originate from one sample sequenced in a study of T cell changes during pregnancy in multiple sclerosis. The data were produced by immunoSEQ multiplex PCR, yet TCRdb's version contains in-frame clones alone and is incomplete. The sample shows 45,000 or so clones, roughly 93% of them seen only once. Source material: PBMCs (not recorded whether the cells were cultured). The source of these receptors is a female donor with multiple sclerosis, enrolled in a pregnancy study.

The rearrangement links TRBV5-1 to TRBJ2-1; 11 bases are a match to TRBD2. The CDR3 runs to 15 residues. The germline gives CDR1 SGHRS, CDR2 YFSETQ. V lost 4 bases and J lost 7; bases outside the gene matches: 7. This CDR3 is CASSPSGTSGNEQFF. DNA for the CDR3: TGCGCCAGCAGCCCCTCCGGGACTAGCGGTAATGAGCAGTTCTTC.

This chain joins TRBV19 and TRBJ1-2; TRBD1 is a possible D gene (6 bases). V lost 3 bases and J lost 2, with 10 bases in between. The CDR3 consists of 14 residues. CDR1 and CDR2 (germline): LNHDA, SQIVND (reference sequence). This chain's CDR3 is CASSMRQANYGYTF. Here the CDR3 DNA reads TGTGCCAGTAGTATGAGACAGGCAAACTATGGCTACACCTTC.

The gene calls are TRBV4-1 and TRBJ2-1; D remains unclear. Germline-derived CDR1 and CDR2 are MGHRA and YSYEKL. The CDR3 sequence is 17 residues long. V dropped 4 bases and J dropped 5 bases, with 21 bases sitting between them. The CDR3 sequence is CASSLLPTAPPHNEQFF. CDR3 sequence (DNA): TGCGCCAGCAGCCTACTTCCGACGGCTCCGCCACACAATGAGCAGTTCTTC.

This clone was recorded once. The chain combines TRBV6-1 with TRBJ2-1; 14 nucleotides line up with TRBD2. This CDR3 is built from 14 residues. V gave up 5 bases and J gave up 10 bases; unmatched junction bases: 4. Germline lookup yields CDR1 MNHNS and CDR2 SASEGT. For the CDR3, the DNA is TGTGCCAGCAGTAGGGGACTAGCGGGAGTCGAGCAGTTCTTC. Its translation is CASSRGLAGVEQFF.

The chain couples TRBV6-1 to TRBJ1-5, with TRBD1 as a possible D gene (5 bases). The CDR3 totals 11 residues. The germline V gene has CDR1 MNHNS and CDR2 SASEGT. Deletions cut 11 bases from V and 7 bases from J, with 12 bases between. The CDR3 reads CAAKGDQPQHF. In nucleotides, the CDR3 is TGTGCCGCAAAAGGGGACCAGCCCCAGCATTTT.

V and J are TRBV7-8 and TRBJ2-1; the D gene is possibly TRBD2 (5 bases). The V gene's germline CDR1 is SGHVS and CDR2 FQNEAQ. The CDR3 is 16 amino acids. The ends were cut back, 6 bases at V and 3 bases at J, with 18 bases in the middle. The CDR3 coding sequence is TGTGCCAGCAGTCCCTCAAGCGGACGGAGCTACAATGAGCAGTTCTTC. This codes for CASSPSSGRSYNEQFF. The whole variable domain, filled in from reference TRBV7-8 and TRBJ2-1, reads GAGVSQSPRYKVAKRGQDVALRCDPISGHVSLFWYQQALGQGPEFLTYFQNEAQLDKSGLPSDRFFAERPEGSVSTLKIQRTQQEDSAVYLCASSPSSGRSYNEQFFGPGTRLTVL.

The V call is TRBV27, the J call TRBJ2-7, with D perhaps being TRBD1 or TRBD2 (6 bases each). The CDR3 totals 15 residues. Germline-derived CDR1 and CDR2 are MNHEY and SMNVEV (reference sequence). V dropped 6 bases and J dropped 6 bases, with 21 bases sitting between them. CDR3 protein: CASRLTGRGAIEQYF. In nucleotides, the CDR3 is TGTGCCAGCAGGCTGACGGGAAGGGGGGCGATCGAGCAGTACTTC.

The chain recombines TRBV30 with TRBJ1-1, with a tentative D call TRBD1 (5 bases). Trimming stripped 0 bases from V and 1 base from J, with 9 bases between. There are 14 residues in the CDR3. Germline CDR1 and CDR2: GTSNPN and SVGIG (reference sequence). CDR3 residues: CAWSVGQPNTEAFF. DNA for the CDR3: TGTGCCTGGAGTGTGGGGCAGCCGAACACTGAAGCTTTCTTT.

This chain joins TRBV5-4 and TRBJ2-7; 7 bases match TRBD2. Germline V gives CDR1 SGHNT, CDR2 YYREEE (reference sequence). V lost 3 bases to trimming and J lost 4 bases; unmatched junction nucleotides: 7. This CDR3 contains 14 residues. CDR3: CASSSPGLSYEQYF. For the CDR3, the DNA is TGTGCCAGCAGCTCCCCGGGACTATCATACGAGCAGTACTTC.

This clone came up a few times. The gene calls are TRBV4-1 and TRBJ2-6, with D maybe TRBD2 (5 bases). The CDR3 consists of 17 residues. Deletions cut 2 bases from V and 0 bases from J, with 11 bases between. The V gene's germline CDR1 is MGHRA and CDR2 YSYEKL. CDR3 nucleotides: TGCGCCAGCAGCCAATACAAGGACTTCTCTGGGGCCAACGTCCTGACTTTC. This gives the protein CASSQYKDFSGANVLTF.

The chain combines TRBV19 with TRBJ2-7, with D possibly matching TRBD2 (6 bases). This CDR3 region has 14 residues. Looked up from germline, CDR1 is LNHDA and CDR2 is SQIVND (reference sequence). The germline V and J ends were trimmed by 1 base and 0 bases, with 7 bases remaining between them. CDR3 region: CASSIASASYEQYF. The DNA for the CDR3 is TGTGCCAGTAGTATAGCTAGCGCCTCCTACGAGCAGTACTTC. The full variable domain, with the rest looked up from reference TRBV19 and TRBJ2-7, is DGGITQSPKYLFRKEGQNVTLSCEQNLNHDAMYWYRQDPGQGLRLIYYSQIVNDFQKGDIAEGYSVSREKKESFPLTVTSAQKNPTAFYLCASSIASASYEQYFGPGTRLTVT.

The V call is TRBV10-2, the J call TRBJ2-7, with D perhaps matching TRBD1 (6 bases). The CDR3 totals 14 residues. Germline V gene sequence: CDR1 WSHSY, CDR2 SAAADI. V lost 6 bases and J 2 bases, leaving 14 bases between the germline ends. The CDR3 DNA reads as TGCGCCAGCAGCTTACCGGGACAACCCTACGAGCAGTACTTC. Amino acid sequence: CASSLPGQPYEQYF.

Only one count was recorded for this clone. The V gene is TRBV6-1, the J gene TRBJ2-6; D gene unclear. The CDR3 spans 15 residues. Germline V CDR1 and CDR2: MNHNS, SASEGT. Trimming cost V 7 bases and J 3 bases, with 13 bases left between them. The CDR3 coding sequence is TGTGCCAGCAAAAGCGAAATAGGTGGGGCCAACGTCCTGACTTTC. Its protein is CASKSEIGGANVLTF.

The rearrangement links TRBV11-3 to TRBJ2-1; no clear D gene. The germline V and J ends were trimmed by 0 bases and 2 bases, with 2 bases remaining between them. The CDR3 totals 13 residues. CDR1 is SGHNT, CDR2 YENEEA, per germline. The CDR3 spells CASSLDTYNEQFF. The CDR3 DNA follows: TGTGCCAGCAGCTTAGACACCTACAATGAGCAGTTCTTC.

The chain joins TRBV12-5 to TRBJ2-5; perhaps TRBD1 as D (8 bases). Deletions cut 0 bases from V and 4 bases from J, with 21 bases between. Germline V gene data show CDR1 as LGHNT and CDR2 as FRNRAP. The CDR3 spans 18 residues. CDR3 in DNA: TGTGCTAGTGGTTTGGTACAGGGGGGGAGGGCCTCCCGAGAGACCCAGTACTTC. Its translation: CASGLVQGGRASRETQYF.

The CDR3 spells CASSEQGAANVLTF. The DNA of the CDR3 is TGCGCCAGCAGTGAACAGGGGGCGGCCAACGTCCTGACTTTC. The chain couples TRBV10-1 to TRBJ2-6; 9 bases map to TRBD1. V was clipped by 3 bases and J by 6 bases; unmatched bases: 0. Germline CDR1 is WNHNN and CDR2 is SYGVQD (reference sequence). There are 14 residues in the CDR3.

This chain links TRBV30 with TRBJ1-2, with 7 bases that match TRBD1. Trimming took 4 bases from V and 5 from J; bases not matched to a gene: 10. Looked up from germline, CDR1 is GTSNPN and CDR2 is SVGIG (reference sequence). This CDR3 is 14 amino acids long. CDR3: CAWNRGGFPYGYTF. DNA for the CDR3: TGTGCCTGGAACCGAGGGGGCTTTCCTTATGGCTACACCTTC.

This clone was seen only once. The chain is built from TRBV19 and TRBJ1-5; 8 bases agree with TRBD1. The CDR3 extends over 17 amino acids. Germline assignment: CDR1 LNHDA and CDR2 SQIVND (reference sequence). The J segment lost 6 bases and the V segment lost 3 bases, leaving 13 bases of the junction unmatched. The CDR3 is CASSIIQGAPLGQPQHF. The CDR3 DNA sequence: TGTGCCAGTAGTATCATTCAGGGGGCGCCCCTGGGTCAGCCCCAGCATTTT.

The chain joins TRBV4-1 to TRBJ2-2; D remains unclear. Trimming stripped 6 bases from V and 6 bases from J, with 5 bases between. Germline V gene data show CDR1 as MGHRA and CDR2 as YSYEKL. The CDR3 has 11 residues. For the CDR3, the DNA is TGCGCCAGCAGGGGGTCCGGGGAGCTGTTTTTT. As protein: CASRGSGELFF.

In its sample, this clone was seen a few times. This chain's CDR3 is CASSQGRNYEQYF. DNA for the CDR3: TGCGCCAGCAGCCAGGGACGGAACTACGAGCAGTACTTC. The rearrangement links TRBV4-1 to TRBJ2-7, with D perhaps assigned TRBD1 or TRBD2 (5 bases each). V was pared by 3 bases and J by 3 bases, with 9 bases between. CDR1 and CDR2 from the germline V gene are MGHRA and YSYEKL. The CDR3 runs to 13 residues.

The rearrangement uses TRBV14 and TRBJ2-1; 11 nucleotides line up with TRBD2. The CDR3 runs to 15 residues. Per germline, CDR1 SGHDN and CDR2 FVKESK. Trimming at V came to 2 bases and at J to 6 bases, leaving 3 bases not matched to a gene. CDR3 amino acids: CASSQTGTSGNEQFF. CDR3 nucleotide sequence: TGTGCCAGCAGCCAAACCGGGACTAGCGGCAATGAGCAGTTCTTC.

The chain is built from TRBV4-2 and TRBJ2-7; no definite D call. The CDR3 length is 14 residues. CDR1 LGHNA and CDR2 YNFKEQ come from the germline V gene. The germline V and J ends were trimmed by 1 base and 0 bases, with 7 bases remaining between them. CDR3 bases: TGTGCCAGCAGCCAAGGCCGGAGCTCCTACGAGCAGTACTTC. Translating it yields CASSQGRSSYEQYF.

J is TRBJ1-1 and V is TRBV29-1, with TRBD1 matching over 8 bases. This CDR3 has 14 amino acids. V was pared by 4 bases and J by 3 bases, with 7 bases of the junction left unmatched. Germline V gene data show CDR1 as SQVTM and CDR2 as ANQGSEA. The CDR3 here is CSVVVRGRDTEAFF. The CDR3 bases are TGCAGCGTTGTGGTCAGGGGGCGCGACACTGAAGCTTTCTTT.

The chain has TRBV5-1 and TRBJ2-1; 9 bases are a match to TRBD1. The CDR3 runs to 15 residues. After removal of 0 bases from V and 8 bases from J, the junction contained 6 bases not matched to a gene. CDR1 is SGHRS and CDR2 is YFSETQ in the germline V gene. The DNA of the CDR3 is TGCGCCAGCAGCTTGGCGTTACAGGGGGCCGATGAGCAGTTCTTC. This codes for CASSLALQGADEQFF.

V is TRBV7-8 and J is TRBJ2-3, with TRBD1 matching over 9 bases. Germline lookup yields CDR1 SGHVS and CDR2 FQNEAQ. After removal of 5 bases from V and 6 bases from J, the junction contained 9 bases not matched to a gene. The CDR3 loop spans 15 amino acids. Here the CDR3 DNA reads TGTGCCAGCAGCAAGTCCGGGACAGGGTGGGATACGCAGTATTTT. This sequence encodes CASSKSGTGWDTQYF.

V usage is TRBV6-6 and J usage is TRBJ1-1; TRBD1 aligns across 10 bases. This CDR3 has 16 amino acids. The V and J ends lost 7 bases and 1 base, in that order; junction bases with no gene match: 9. From germline, CDR1 is MNHNY and CDR2 SVGAGI (reference sequence). CDR3 protein: CASTTTGGPRNTEAFF. In DNA, the CDR3 is TGTGCCAGCACCACGACAGGGGGCCCGAGGAACACTGAAGCTTTCTTT.

V gene TRBV19 combines with J gene TRBJ1-2; D not resolved. V gave up 5 bases and J gave up 0 bases, with 13 bases separating them. The CDR3 extends over 15 amino acids. Germline V gene data show CDR1 as LNHDA and CDR2 as SQIVND (reference sequence). This CDR3 is CASSQDGSSNYGYTF. CDR3 sequence (DNA): TGTGCCAGTAGTCAGGACGGCAGTTCTAACTATGGCTACACCTTC.